These 23 T cell receptor beta chains originate from one sample sequenced in a study of CD8 T cells in Susac syndrome. An input of about 0.5 to 1 ug of RNA was subjected to reverse transcription using random hexamers. From the immunoSEQ multiplex PCR reads, TCRdb called clonotypes with MiXCR, one entry per CDR3 protein. This sample has roughly 200,000 distinct CDR3 sequences, with 90% to 95% found just once. The sample consisted of CD4+ T cells from PBMCs. These receptors came from a human donor in good health.

This chain uses TRBV20-1 with TRBJ1-2; D might be TRBD1 (6 bases). Trimming left V 6 bases short and J 8 bases short, with 25 bases between. Germline-derived CDR1 and CDR2 are DFQATT and SNEGSKA (reference sequence). This CDR3 has 15 amino acids. The CDR3 here is CSASLSGGGRRGYTF. DNA for the CDR3: TGCAGTGCCTCGCTATCTGGAGGGGGGCGCAGGGGCTACACCTTC.

This rearrangement joins TRBV7-3 to TRBJ2-7; a weak D match, TRBD1 (6 bases). Trimming left V 5 bases short and J 2 bases short, with 13 bases between. Per germline, CDR1 SGHTA and CDR2 FQGTGA. CDR3 length: 14 residues. The CDR3 protein is CASSPRTETYEQYV. The CDR3 DNA reads as TGTGCCAGCAGCCCGCGGACAGAGACCTACGAGCAGTACGTC.

This rearrangement joins TRBV7-2 to TRBJ1-2; D is uncertain. The CDR3 covers 13 residues. V lost 5 bases and J lost 9, with 16 bases in between. Per the germline V gene, CDR1 is SGHTA and CDR2 is FQGNSA. CDR3 bases: TGTGCCAGCAGCCCAGGAGGCGGGGTGAGCTACACCTTC. Its protein product is CASSPGGGVSYTF.

The chain employs TRBV9 and TRBJ2-3, with TRBD2 matching 12 bases. CDR1 and CDR2 from the germline V gene are SGDLS and YYNGEE. The CDR3 contains 15 residues. After removal of 2 bases from V and 6 bases from J, the junction contained 4 bases not matched to a gene. The CDR3 DNA is TGTGCCAGCAGCGTCACTAGCGGGGGGCTGGATACGCAGTATTTT. It translates to CASSVTSGGLDTQYF.

The V gene is TRBV15, the J gene TRBJ2-5; 10 bases agree with TRBD2. The junction had 3 bases not matched to a gene; V was cut back by 0 bases and J by 5 bases. Germline V gene data show CDR1 as LNHNV and CDR2 as YYDKDF (reference sequence). This CDR3 region has 15 residues. For the CDR3, the DNA is TGTGCCACCAGCAGAGATAGCGGGGGGCGGGAGACCCAGTACTTC. Translating it yields CATSRDSGGRETQYF.

This chain joins TRBV28 and TRBJ2-5; D perhaps matches TRBD1 (5 bases). The V end lost 9 bases, the J end lost 3 bases, and 14 bases lay between the germline ends. Germline-derived CDR1 and CDR2 are MDHEN and SYDVKM. CDR3 length equals 13 residues. The CDR3 nucleotides are TGTGCCAGACTAACACAGGACGAAGAGACCCAGTACTTC. Protein product: CARLTQDEETQYF.

The genes are TRBV7-9 and TRBJ2-7; possible D gene TRBD1, 5 bases. The length of the CDR3 is 14 residues. Trimming took 6 bases from V and 2 from J, leaving 14 bases between them. CDR1 is SEHNR and CDR2 is FQNEAQ in the germline V gene (reference sequence). CDR3 DNA: TGTGCCAGCAGACAAAGAGACAGTCCCTACGAGCAGTACGTC. Residues: CASRQRDSPYEQYV.

The V and J genes are TRBV24-1 and TRBJ2-3; D gene unclear. Trimming removed 4 bases from V and 5 bases from J, with 15 bases in between. Germline CDR1 is KGHDR and CDR2 is SFDVKD. The CDR3 spans 15 residues. The CDR3 DNA follows: TGTGCCACCAGTGACAAACGACAAGGGATAGATACGCAGTATTTT. Translating gives CATSDKRQGIDTQYF.

This chain connects TRBV24-1 to TRBJ1-2; 10 bases align to TRBD1. With 2 bases clipped from V and 0 bases from J, the junction kept 5 bases outside the gene matches. Germline assignment: CDR1 KGHDR and CDR2 SFDVKD. There are 17 residues in the CDR3. The chain's CDR3 is CATSDSGQGNTNYGYTF. CDR3 DNA: TGTGCCACCAGTGATTCGGGACAGGGGAACACTAACTATGGCTACACCTTC.

This rearrangement joins TRBV2 to TRBJ1-2; D uncertain. The V end was cut by 3 bases, the J end by 8 bases, with 19 bases between. This CDR3 comprises 15 residues. Germline CDR1 and CDR2: SNHLY and FYNNEI. CDR3 DNA: TGTGCCAGCAGTGAGTTCGCAGCAGGAATGGGCGGCTACACCTTC. It specifies CASSEFAAGMGGYTF.

This chain uses TRBV10-3 with TRBJ2-5; D call uncertain. Deletions cut 2 bases from V and 2 bases from J, with 6 bases between. CDR1 is ENHRY, CDR2 SYGVKD, per germline. This CDR3 is 13 amino acids long. The CDR3 DNA reads TGTGCCATCAGTGAGGCGGAACAAGAGACCCAGTACTTC. Protein product: CAISEAEQETQYF.

J is TRBJ2-7 and V is TRBV3-1; D is unresolved. The CDR3 is made up of 14 amino acids. Germline CDR1 reads LGHDT; CDR2 reads YNNKEL (reference sequence). The germline V and J ends were trimmed by 1 base and 2 bases, with 9 bases remaining between them. This chain's CDR3 is CASSQVSIPYEQYF. In DNA form, the CDR3 reads TGTGCCAGCAGCCAAGTAAGCATTCCCTACGAGCAGTACTTC.

CDR3 sequence: CSVVKYQGAGEQYF. CDR3 DNA: TGCAGCGTTGTAAAGTATCAGGGGGCTGGCGAGCAGTACTTC. This chain joins TRBV29-1 and TRBJ2-7, with 8 bases that match TRBD1. The CDR3 totals 14 residues. Trimming cost V 4 bases and J 6 bases; bases outside gene matches: 11. Germline CDR1 is SQVTM and CDR2 is ANQGSEA.

The chain uses TRBV28 and TRBJ2-1, with unresolved D. V was pared by 6 bases and J by 7 bases, with 13 bases between. Looked up from germline, CDR1 is MDHEN and CDR2 is SYDVKM. CDR3 length equals 13 residues. For the CDR3, the DNA is TGTGCCAGCAGCACCCCTTCCCCTAATGAGCAGTTCTTC. Protein: CASSTPSPNEQFF.

The chain uses TRBV5-1 and TRBJ1-1; D unresolved. The CDR3 totals 15 residues. Trimming removed 4 bases at V and 4 bases at J, with 17 bases between. Germline CDR1 reads SGHRS; CDR2 reads YFSETQ. The CDR3 spells CASSLMTYAGTEAFF. The CDR3 DNA follows: TGCGCCAGCAGCCTCATGACCTACGCAGGCACTGAAGCTTTCTTT.

The CDR3 DNA reads as TGCAGTGCTCCCGGGCAAATTAGCGGGGCGTACCAAGAGACCCAGTACTTC. Amino acids: CSAPGQISGAYQETQYF. The V and J genes are TRBV20-1 and TRBJ2-5; 8 bases fit TRBD2. CDR3 size: 17 residues. The V gene end was trimmed by 5 bases and the J gene end by 0 bases; junction bases not matched to a gene: 14. Germline V gene sequence: CDR1 DFQATT, CDR2 SNEGSKA (reference sequence).

V and J are TRBV24-1 and TRBJ2-2; D remains ambiguous. The CDR3 is made up of 16 amino acids. The germline V gene has CDR1 KGHDR and CDR2 SFDVKD. V was shortened by 4 bases and J by 5 bases, with 16 bases between the two germline ends. CDR3 bases: TGTGCCACCAGTGAAATCCGGGCCTTGGGGACCGGGGAGCTGTTTTTT. Protein: CATSEIRALGTGELFF.

The chain carries TRBV11-2 and TRBJ2-5; D possibly corresponds to TRBD2 (6 bases). The V and J ends lost 5 bases and 4 bases respectively, with 14 bases between them. Germline CDR1 and CDR2: SGHAT and FQNNGV. The CDR3 spans 14 residues. This chain's CDR3 is CASSPDRAGETQYF. CDR3 DNA: TGTGCCAGCAGCCCCGATAGAGCGGGAGAGACCCAGTACTTC.

The CDR3 DNA reads TGCAGCGTTGAACCCCAGCGGGAGGGGGGAGAGACCCAGTACTTC. This translates into CSVEPQREGGETQYF. The chain recombines TRBV29-1 with TRBJ2-5, with 10 bases fitting TRBD2. With 2 bases clipped from V and 4 bases from J, the junction kept 7 bases outside the gene matches. This CDR3 spans 15 amino acids. CDR1 SQVTM and CDR2 ANQGSEA come from the germline V gene.

The rearrangement uses TRBV20-1 and TRBJ1-2; a possible D gene is TRBD1 (6 bases). The CDR3 consists of 15 residues. Germline V gene sequence: CDR1 DFQATT, CDR2 SNEGSKA (reference sequence). Trimming pared 1 base from V and 0 bases from J, leaving 12 bases between. CDR3 nucleotide sequence: TGCAGTGCTAGAGGGACAGCGAGAGCTAACTATGGCTACACCTTC. Protein: CSARGTARANYGYTF.

As DNA, the CDR3 is TGCGCCAGCAGCCAAGATGGGGCCCCGCAAGAGACCCAGTACTTC. It codes for CASSQDGAPQETQYF. The chain has TRBV4-3 and TRBJ2-5; the D gene is possibly TRBD1 (5 bases). Germline CDR1 and CDR2: LGHNA and YSLEER. The CDR3 has 15 amino acids. V lost 0 bases and J 2 bases, leaving 10 bases between the germline ends.

This clonotype is a singleton in its sample. The gene calls are TRBV20-1 and TRBJ2-3; possible D gene TRBD1, 6 bases. The CDR3 consists of 13 residues. Germline assignment: CDR1 DFQATT and CDR2 SNEGSKA (reference sequence). V lost 6 bases and J lost 5, with 15 bases in between. Written as DNA, the CDR3 is TGCAGTGCCAGGACAGTATATGGAGATACGCAGTATTTT. This codes for CSARTVYGDTQYF.

This clonotype was seen once. V usage is TRBV7-2 and J usage is TRBJ2-5; 9 positions match TRBD1. The J segment lost 2 bases and the V segment lost 2 bases, leaving 3 bases of the junction unmatched. In germline, CDR1 is SGHTA, CDR2 FQGNSA. The CDR3 extends over 15 amino acids. This CDR3 is CASSLLGTGQETQYF. CDR3 in DNA: TGTGCCAGCAGCTTACTCGGGACAGGGCAAGAGACCCAGTACTTC.